The rows below give T cell receptor beta chains drawn from one sample of a study of blood T cells in healthy people across ages. TCRdb re-analysed the 5' RACE reads in MiXCR, keeping a single row per CDR3 protein. In the table there are 1.5 million to 2 million distinct CDR3 sequences, around 50% of which are singletons. Source material: blood. Source of these receptors: a woman in her 40s in good health. The CDR3 runs from the conserved cysteine through the conserved F or W. A D gene is named only where the DNA matches it firmly. The size entry is marked missing in some rows and otherwise reads once, few, many or a size class.

NA | NA | TRBJ1-1 | TRBV29-1 | TGCAGCGTTGTCCCCGGAACGGGGTCCGAAGCTTTCTTT | CSVVPGTGSEAFF
NA | few | TRBJ2-1 | TRBV20-1 | TGCAGTGCCAGAAGCGACGGCCGTATTGAGCAGTTCTTC | CSARSDGRIEQFF
TRBD2 | NA | TRBJ2-5 | TRBV7-2 | TGTGCCAGCAGCTCCAATACCGGGGGGGCGAAGACCCAGTACTTC | CASSSNTGGAKTQYF
NA | few | TRBJ2-1 | TRBV24-1 | TGTGCCACCAGTGATTTCAGGAAGGAACAGTTCTTC | CATSDFRKEQFF
NA | few | TRBJ2-1 | TRBV5-1 | TGCGCCAGCAGCGTAATGCCGGGACTCCAGAACAATGAGCAGTTCTTC | CASSVMPGLQNNEQFF
NA | NA | TRBJ1-2 | TRBV5-1 | TGCGCCAGCAGCTCCGCCTCGCCGGGCGGCTACACCTTC | CASSSASPGGYTF
TRBD1 | NA | TRBJ2-2 | TRBV5-1 | TGCGCCAGCAGCTACGCGCCCCCGGGACAGGCGTCCGGGGAGCTGTTTTTT | CASSYAPPGQASGELFF
NA | NA | TRBJ2-1 | TRBV6-4 | TGTGCCAGCAGTGACTCGAATGAGGTCGAGCAGTTCTTC | CASSDSNEVEQFF
TRBD1 | NA | TRBJ2-1 | TRBV6-2/TRBV6-3 | TGTGCCAGCAGTGGACAGGGGGCCCACGAGCAGTTCTTC | CASSGQGAHEQFF
NA | NA | TRBJ2-1 | TRBV12-5 | TGTGCTAGTGGTTTGTACCCCGACAGATACAATGAGCAGTTCTTC | CASGLYPDRYNEQFF
TRBD1 | NA | TRBJ2-4 | TRBV27 | TGTGCCAGCAGTCCCTGGACAGGCCCCAAAAACATTCAGTACTTC | CASSPWTGPKNIQYF
NA | NA | TRBJ2-7 | TRBV28 | TGTGCCAGCAGTGACAGCAACTACGAGCAGTACTTC | CASSDSNYEQYF
TRBD1 | many | TRBJ2-5 | TRBV28 | TGTGCCAGCAGTTTGAGACAGGGTAGGGAGACCCAGTACTTC | CASSLRQGRETQYF
NA | NA | TRBJ2-5 | TRBV7-6 | TGTGCCAGCAGCTTAGCGGGAGGGACAGCAGGACGAGAGACCCAGTACTTC | CASSLAGGTAGRETQYF
NA | NA | TRBJ2-3 | TRBV28 | TGTGCCAGCAAAGTCGACAGCCCCACAGATACGCAGTATTTT | CASKVDSPTDTQYF
NA | NA | TRBJ2-5 | TRBV7-2 | TGTGCCAGCAGCTTATCATCCAGCGGACGAGAGACCCAGTACTTC | CASSLSSSGRETQYF
TRBD2 | NA | TRBJ2-1 | TRBV4-3 | TGCGCCAGCAGCCCAGGACTAGCCTGGCAGAGTGAGCAGTTCTTC | CASSPGLAWQSEQFF
TRBD1 | NA | TRBJ2-5 | TRBV7-2 | TGTGCCAGCAGATCCGGACAGGGGTCAGAGACCCAGTACTTC | CASRSGQGSETQYF
NA | NA | TRBJ1-4 | TRBV13 | TGTGCCAGCAGCCCCCGGGGCGAAACTAATGAAAAACTGTTTTTT | CASSPRGETNEKLFF
NA | few | TRBJ1-2 | TRBV29-1 | TGCAGCTTGACGCCCCCCGGGGGCTATGGCTACACCTTC | CSLTPPGGYGYTF
TRBD2 | few | TRBJ2-5 | TRBV4-3 | TGCGCCAGCAGCCCCGGGACTAGTCAGGTTGAGACCCAGTACTTC | CASSPGTSQVETQYF
TRBD1 | NA | TRBJ2-1 | TRBV7-2 | TGTGCCAGCAGCTTGACCCGGGACAGGGGGCTTAATGAGCAGTTCTTC | CASSLTRDRGLNEQFF
TRBD1 | NA | TRBJ1-5 | TRBV5-6 | TGTGCCAGCAGCACCCGGGACAGGGGTATTAGCAATCAGCCCCAGCATTTT | CASSTRDRGISNQPQHF
NA | NA | TRBJ1-6 | TRBV13 | TGTGCCAGCAGCTTAAGGGGGATCGGTAATTCACCCCTCCACTTT | CASSLRGIGNSPLHF
NA | few | TRBJ2-7 | TRBV4-2 | TGTGCCAGCAGCCAAGATGGGGGGCCCTACGAGCAGTACTTC | CASSQDGGPYEQYF
NA | NA | TRBJ2-3 | TRBV7-9 | TGTGCCAGCAGCTCCCAAGAGGGATCAGATACGCAGTATTTT | CASSSQEGSDTQYF
NA | NA | TRBJ1-5 | TRBV29-1 | TGCAGCGTTGAAGGGCGTCACAATAGCAATCAGCCCCAGCATTTT | CSVEGRHNSNQPQHF
TRBD2 | NA | TRBJ2-3 | TRBV13 | TGTGCCAGCAGCTTAGCGAGGTCTAGCGGGGGATCAGATACGCAGTATTTT | CASSLARSSGGSDTQYF
NA | few | TRBJ2-5 | TRBV7-9 | TGTGCCAGCAGCTCTACGGGTTTCGGAGAAGAGACCCAGTACTTC | CASSSTGFGEETQYF
TRBD2 | NA | TRBJ2-3 | TRBV7-2 | TGTGCCAGCAGCTTAAGGAGGACTAGCGGGGCAACAGATACGCAGTATTTT | CASSLRRTSGATDTQYF
NA | NA | TRBJ2-1 | TRBV4-3 | TGCGCCAGCAGCCAGAGGGGGGCCTCCTACAATGAGCAGTTCTTC | CASSQRGASYNEQFF
TRBD2 | NA | TRBJ2-5 | TRBV2 | TGTGCCAGCAGTACGACTAGCGGTGAGACCCAGTACTTC | CASSTTSGETQYF
NA | few | TRBJ2-3 | TRBV20-1 | TGCAGTGCTCAGGGCTTCCTAAGGGATACGCAGTATTTT | CSAQGFLRDTQYF
NA | NA | TRBJ1-5 | TRBV4-2 | TGTGCCAGCAGCCAAGGTTGGGGCAGGGGTCTTGATCAGCCCCAGCATTTT | CASSQGWGRGLDQPQHF
NA | NA | TRBJ2-1 | TRBV5-1 | TGTGCCAGCAGCCTGGACAGTTTATCCTACAATGAGCAGTTCTTC | CASSLDSLSYNEQFF
TRBD1 | NA | TRBJ2-5 | TRBV24-1 | TGTGCCACCAGTGAGGCCGGGACAGGGTTGGGGGAGACCCAGTACTTC | CATSEAGTGLGETQYF
TRBD1 | NA | TRBJ2-5 | TRBV13 | TGTGCCAACAGCTCCCGCTTAAACTACAGGGGGCATGGCGAGACCCAGTACTTC | CANSSRLNYRGHGETQYF
NA | NA | TRBJ2-1 | TRBV7-9 | TGTGCCAGCAGCTTTTGGACAGCCGCCTACAATGAGCAGTTCTTC | CASSFWTAAYNEQFF
NA | NA | TRBJ2-3 | TRBV9 | TGTGCCAGCAGCGTAGTTGCTCATACAGATACGCAGTATTTT | CASSVVAHTDTQYF
NA | NA | TRBJ2-4 | TRBV5-1 | TGCGCCAGCAGCTTGGAAGACGGTGGACTAGCCAAAAACATTCAGTACTTC | CASSLEDGGLAKNIQYF
TRBD1 | few | TRBJ2-5 | TRBV3-1 | TGTGCCAGCAGCCGGGGACAGGGAGCCCAAGAGACCCAGTACTTC | CASSRGQGAQETQYF
NA | few | TRBJ1-1 | TRBV7-9 | TGTGCCAGCAGCTTAGCGCGGGCTGAAGCTTTCTTT | CASSLARAEAFF
TRBD2 | NA | TRBJ2-7 | TRBV6-5 | TGTGCCAGCAGAACGCCCGCTGGGGAGGGCGAGCAGTACTTC | CASRTPAGEGEQYF
NA | many | TRBJ1-5 | TRBV28 | TGTGCCAGCAGCCGCGGGGACACCAGCAATCAGCCCCAGCATTTT | CASSRGDTSNQPQHF
NA | NA | TRBJ2-5 | TRBV4-3 | TGCGTCAGCAGCTATGCGGCAGGGGGGGTGCAAGAGACCCAGTACTTC | CVSSYAAGGVQETQYF
TRBD1 | NA | TRBJ2-7 | TRBV20-1 | TGCAGTGCTTACAGGGGGCACAATGAGCAGTACTTC | CSAYRGHNEQYF
TRBD1 | few | TRBJ2-1 | TRBV7-9 | TGTGCCAGCACCAAAACAGGGGGCGTTGAGCAGTTCTTC | CASTKTGGVEQFF
TRBD1 | NA | TRBJ1-5 | TRBV20-1 | TGCAGTGCTTTTCGACAGGGAAGCAATCAGCCCCAGCATTTT | CSAFRQGSNQPQHF
NA | NA | TRBJ1-5 | TRBV20-1 | TGCAGTGCTAGAGTACAAGGTGATCAGCCCCAGCATTTT | CSARVQGDQPQHF
TRBD1 | NA | TRBJ2-4 | TRBV7-9 | TGTGCCAGCAGCCCTCGGACAGGTCACGTCCTTAACATTCAGTACTTC | CASSPRTGHVLNIQYF
NA | NA | TRBJ2-1 | TRBV6-2/TRBV6-3 | TGTGCCAGCAGTTACTCGTCCGGACAGCGGGTAACCTACAATGAGCAGTTCTTC | CASSYSSGQRVTYNEQFF
NA | NA | TRBJ1-2 | TRBV6-5 | TGTGCCAGCACTCCCAGAAACAACCCTAACTATGGCTACACCTTC | CASTPRNNPNYGYTF